A single sample gave rise to the 27 T cell receptor beta chains below, sequenced in a study of Tregs in tolerant kidney transplant recipients. Libraries were prepared by immunoSEQ multiplex PCR; TCRdb keeps only in-frame clonotypes and omits some of them. Of some 100,000 clones in the sample, about 90% are singletons; the top ten hold roughly 0.63%. The specimen was CD4+ T cells from blood. The receptors shown here come from a human donor in good health.

This rearrangement joins TRBV9 to TRBJ2-1; 10 nucleotides agree with TRBD2. Germline lookup yields CDR1 SGDLS and CDR2 YYNGEE. This CDR3 is 16 amino acids long. V shed 4 bases, J shed 4 bases, and the junction held 8 bases outside the gene matches. The CDR3: CASSPLAGAGYNEQFF. CDR3 sequence (DNA): TGTGCCAGCAGCCCGCTAGCGGGGGCGGGGTACAATGAGCAGTTCTTC. The entire variable domain, with the rest obtained from reference TRBV9 and TRBJ2-1, is as follows: DSGVTQTPKHLITATGQRVTLRCSPRSGDLSVYWYQQSLDQGLQFLIQYYNGEERAKGNILERFSAQQFPDLHSELNLSSLELGDSALYFCASSPLAGAGYNEQFFGPGTRLTVL.

Concerning this clone itself: Other DNA sequences in the sample encode the same CDR3. This chain uses TRBV18 with TRBJ1-1, with 11 bases aligning to TRBD1. Per the germline V gene, CDR1 is KGHSH and CDR2 is LQKENI. This CDR3 region has 15 residues. The V segment lost 4 bases and the J segment 4 bases; nucleotides outside the gene matches: 5. In DNA form, the CDR3 reads TGTGCCAGCTCACTCGGACAGGGGGCAAGCACTGAAGCTTTCTTT. Protein product: CASSLGQGASTEAFF.

This chain connects TRBV14 to TRBJ2-5; D is uncertain. The V end lost 2 bases, the J end lost 4 bases, and 2 bases lay between the germline ends. The CDR3 is 11 residues long. The germline V gene has CDR1 SGHDN and CDR2 FVKESK. The CDR3 DNA reads TGTGCCAGCAGCCAATCAGAGACCCAGTACTTC. Encoded protein: CASSQSETQYF.

The chain recombines TRBV7-9 with TRBJ1-1; D remains unclear. This CDR3 region has 14 residues. V was clipped by 4 bases and J by 8 bases, with 17 bases between them. Germline CDR1 SEHNR, CDR2 FQNEAQ (reference sequence). The CDR3 DNA reads TGTGCCAGCAGCTACGAGGGCGAGCTATCCGAAGCTTTCTTT. Amino acids: CASSYEGELSEAFF.

The chain employs TRBV6-1 and TRBJ2-7; D uncertain. This CDR3 comprises 13 residues. With 7 bases removed from V and 2 bases from J, the gap between germline ends came to 12 bases. Germline lookup yields CDR1 MNHNS and CDR2 SASEGT. CDR3 amino acids: CASNRNNPYEQYF. The DNA for the CDR3 is TGTGCCAGCAATAGGAACAACCCCTACGAGCAGTACTTC.

The genes are TRBV27 and TRBJ1-1, with a possible D match to TRBD1 (5 bases). V shed 6 bases and J shed 1 base, with 9 bases lying between them. The CDR3 is 13 amino acids. The germline V gene has CDR1 MNHEY and CDR2 SMNVEV (reference sequence). CDR3 amino acids: CASSQGANTEAFF. The CDR3 nucleotides read TGTGCCAGCAGCCAAGGGGCGAACACTGAAGCTTTCTTT.

The J gene is TRBJ1-6, the V gene TRBV4-1; D is unclear. The V gene lost 0 bases and the J gene lost 9 bases, with 15 bases spanning the gap. Germline lookup yields CDR1 MGHRA and CDR2 YSYEKL. The CDR3 runs to 16 residues. CDR3 in DNA: TGCGCCAGCAGCCAAGATCCACCAGGAGGTCCTTCACCCCTCCACTTT. Amino acid sequence: CASSQDPPGGPSPLHF.

V usage is TRBV19 and J usage is TRBJ1-5, with D possibly TRBD1 on 6 matching bases. V was shortened by 7 bases and J by 7 bases, with 14 bases between the two germline ends. This CDR3 comprises 13 residues. Germline V CDR1 and CDR2: LNHDA, SQIVND (reference sequence). The CDR3 DNA is TGTGCCAGTAACGAGCGGGGGCGGCAGCCCCAGCATTTT. Its translation is CASNERGRQPQHF.

The V call is TRBV7-2, the J call TRBJ2-1; 9 nucleotides agree with TRBD2. With 2 bases clipped from V and 3 bases from J, the junction kept 8 bases outside the gene matches. The CDR3 spans 17 residues. Germline V gene lookup returns CDR1 SGHTA and CDR2 FQGNSA. The CDR3 sequence: CASSLWASGTSYNEQFF. The CDR3 DNA follows: TGTGCCAGCAGCTTATGGGCTAGCGGGACCAGCTACAATGAGCAGTTCTTC.

The chain uses TRBV5-1 and TRBJ2-3; 13 nucleotides agree with TRBD2. This CDR3 contains 16 residues. The ends lost 0 bases at V and 8 bases at J; junction bases unmatched: 6. Germline V gives CDR1 SGHRS, CDR2 YFSETQ. CDR3 DNA: TGCGCCAGCAGCTTGGGGACTAGCGGGAGTAGGGGTACGCAGTATTTT. This encodes CASSLGTSGSRGTQYF.

This chain uses TRBV14 with TRBJ2-1; D possibly corresponds to TRBD1 (5 bases). The CDR3 runs to 11 residues. In germline, CDR1 is SGHDN, CDR2 FVKESK. V was pared by 3 bases and J by 15 bases, with 12 bases between. DNA of the CDR3: TGTGCCAGCAGCCATTCTACAGGAGTGTTCTTC. This translates into CASSHSTGVFF.

The chain has TRBV10-1 and TRBJ2-1; the D gene is possibly TRBD1 (5 bases). Germline-derived CDR1 and CDR2 are WNHNN and SYGVQD (reference sequence). The CDR3 runs 12 residues. V lost 6 bases to trimming and J lost 8 bases, with 11 bases between them. The CDR3 sequence is CASRPDTHEQFF. In nucleotides, the CDR3 is TGCGCCAGCAGACCGGACACCCATGAGCAGTTCTTC.

The chain recombines TRBV7-2 with TRBJ1-1; D remains unclear. CDR3 length: 14 residues. Trimming stripped 3 bases from V and 8 bases from J, with 16 bases between. Germline V lookup: CDR1 SGHTA, CDR2 FQGNSA. The DNA of the CDR3 is TGTGCCAGCAGCTTTATGGACGGGGTGTCAGAAGCTTTCTTT. It translates to CASSFMDGVSEAFF. The variable domain in full, completed from reference TRBV7-2 and TRBJ1-1, reads GAGVSQSPSNKVTEKGKDVELRCDPISGHTALYWYRQSLGQGLEFLIYFQGNSAPDKSGLPSDRFSAERTGGSVSTLTIQRTQQEDSAVYLCASSFMDGVSEAFFGQGTRLTVV.

A few counts support this clone. The V and J genes are TRBV10-1 and TRBJ1-6; D call uncertain. The length of the CDR3 is 14 residues. The V end lost 0 bases, the J end lost 8 bases, and 8 bases lay between the germline ends. Germline V CDR1 and CDR2: WNHNN, SYGVQD (reference sequence). The CDR3 DNA reads TGCGCCAGCAGTGAGTCGTCCTTTGATTCACCCCTCCACTTT. Protein product: CASSESSFDSPLHF.

The chain recombines TRBV5-1 with TRBJ2-3; D gene ambiguous. The CDR3 sequence is 14 residues long. V lost 1 base, J lost 0 bases, and 6 bases lay in between. CDR1 is SGHRS, CDR2 YFSETQ, per germline. CDR3 amino acids: CASSLTRSTDTQYF. CDR3 in DNA: TGCGCCAGCAGCTTGACCAGGAGCACAGATACGCAGTATTTT.

The chain carries TRBV6-5 and TRBJ2-3; tentatively, D is TRBD1 (7 bases). The germline gives CDR1 MNHEY, CDR2 SVGAGI. The CDR3 extends over 15 amino acids. V was shortened by 8 bases and J by 0 bases, with 15 bases between the two germline ends. The CDR3 region has the DNA TGTGCCAGCTCACGGGGGACAGTTAGCACAGATACGCAGTATTTT. Its protein product is CASSRGTVSTDTQYF.

The chain combines TRBV4-1 with TRBJ1-2; 10 bases fit TRBD1. CDR1 is MGHRA and CDR2 is YSYEKL in the germline V gene. The CDR3 is made up of 16 amino acids. V dropped 4 bases and J dropped 3; count of bases not matched to a gene: 8. DNA of the CDR3: TGCGCCAGCAGCCGGAGGACAGGGGGATCGGACTATGGCTACACCTTC. This translates into CASSRRTGGSDYGYTF.

The rearrangement joins TRBV5-6 to TRBJ2-6; weak D call: TRBD1 (5 bases). The CDR3 is made up of 19 amino acids. Germline CDR1 and CDR2: SGHDT and YYEEEE. The V gene lost 2 bases and the J gene lost 0 bases, with 18 bases spanning the gap. CDR3 bases: TGTGCCAGCAGCTTCATAATTGGCAGGGAACGCTCTGGGGCCAACGTCCTGACTTTC. It codes for CASSFIIGRERSGANVLTF.

V usage is TRBV18 and J usage is TRBJ2-3, with 8 bases that match TRBD1. V was clipped by 4 bases and J by 5 bases; unmatched bases: 2. The germline V gene has CDR1 KGHSH and CDR2 LQKENI. The CDR3 contains 13 residues. CDR3 in DNA: TGTGCCAGCTCACATGACAGGGGAGATACGCAGTATTTT. It specifies CASSHDRGDTQYF.

The chain is built from TRBV18 and TRBJ2-5, with a weak D call TRBD2 (6 bases). The germline CDR1 and CDR2 sequences are KGHSH and LQKENI. CDR3 size: 13 residues. The V end lost 4 bases, the J end lost 2 bases, and 8 bases lay between the germline ends. The CDR3, as DNA: TGTGCCAGCTCACAAGGGACTCAAGAGACCCAGTACTTC. Its translation: CASSQGTQETQYF. The full variable domain, its missing parts supplied by reference TRBV18 and TRBJ2-5, is NAGVMQNPRHLVRRRGQEARLRCSPMKGHSHVYWYRQLPEEGLKFMVYLQKENIIDESGMPKERFSAEFPKEGPSILRIQQVVRGDSAAYFCASSQGTQETQYFGPGTRLLVL.

The genes are TRBV6-1 and TRBJ1-2; D not certain. This CDR3 comprises 13 residues. The germline gives CDR1 MNHNS, CDR2 SASEGT. V lost 5 bases, J lost 7 bases, and 14 bases lay in between. For the CDR3, the DNA is TGTGCCAGCAGTTATGAGGGTTTTTCTGGCTACACCTTC. Protein product: CASSYEGFSGYTF.

The chain uses TRBV5-6 and TRBJ2-4; D not certain. CDR3 length: 12 residues. V was cut by 7 bases and J by 5 bases, with 10 bases left in between. Germline V CDR1 and CDR2: SGHDT, YYEEEE. The CDR3 nucleotides read TGTGCCAGCGGGGTTACCCAAAACATTCAGTACTTC. The encoded protein is CASGVTQNIQYF.

The rearrangement joins TRBV27 to TRBJ1-3, with D perhaps TRBD1 (5 bases). The germline V gene has CDR1 MNHEY and CDR2 SMNVEV (reference sequence). The CDR3 totals 16 residues. Between the trimmed V and J ends, which lost 4 bases and 0 bases, there was a span of 13 bases. The CDR3, as DNA: TGTGCCAGCAGTTCAGGGACGTTGAACTCTGGAAACACCATATATTTT. Protein: CASSSGTLNSGNTIYF.

The chain is built from TRBV19 and TRBJ1-2; 7 bases agree with TRBD1. CDR1 LNHDA and CDR2 SQIVND come from the germline V gene (reference sequence). The V and J ends lost 6 bases and 4 bases, in that order; junction bases with no gene match: 11. This CDR3 comprises 15 residues. The CDR3 protein is CASSSFGDRSYGYTF. The CDR3 DNA follows: TGTGCCAGTAGCAGCTTTGGGGACAGATCCTATGGCTACACCTTC.

The chain is built from TRBV19 and TRBJ1-5; D is undetermined. V was cut by 8 bases and J by 5 bases, with 13 bases left in between. The CDR3 length is 13 residues. Germline CDR1 and CDR2: LNHDA and SQIVND (reference sequence). The CDR3 DNA sequence: TGTGCCAGTCGAAGGGTGGAGGATCAGCCCCAGCATTTT. Translated, it gives CASRRVEDQPQHF.

The V gene is TRBV7-2, the J gene TRBJ2-7; TRBD1 matches 12 bases. The CDR3 contains 14 residues. Germline V lookup: CDR1 SGHTA, CDR2 FQGNSA. J lost 6 bases, V lost 6 bases, and 6 bases had no gene match. The CDR3 loop is CASSFGTGGSEQYF. The DNA for the CDR3 is TGTGCCAGCAGTTTCGGGACAGGGGGCTCCGAGCAGTACTTC.

The chain recombines TRBV7-8 with TRBJ1-1; 7 nucleotides agree with TRBD1. This CDR3 contains 16 residues. The junction had 15 bases not matched to a gene; V was cut back by 5 bases and J by 6 bases. CDR1 is SGHVS, CDR2 FQNEAQ, per germline. The DNA of the CDR3 is TGTGCCAGCAGCGTCCAAACATACAGGGGTTACGCTGAAGCTTTCTTT. This translates into CASSVQTYRGYAEAFF.